One sample yielded the 10 T cell receptor beta chains listed below, sequenced in a study of blood T cell repertoires in COVID-19 (dated by TCRdb to the early 2020s). The library was made by the immunoSEQ multiplex PCR assay. The source is immuneACCESS, and TCRdb retained only in-frame sequences with V and J called. Part of the clones is not carried over; for the studies checked, unresolved V genes explain less than half of this, and the remainder is unexplained. This sample gives about 300,000 clones in total; about 90% of them show up just once. Together, the top ten hold 1.5% to 2% of the sample. Specimen: peripheral blood. The receptors come from a woman under 40 with COVID-19, enrolled during active disease.

The chain joins TRBV24-1 to TRBJ2-3; D perhaps matches TRBD2 (6 bases). There are 16 residues in the CDR3. Between the trimmed V and J ends, which lost 5 bases and 3 bases, there was a span of 17 bases. The germline CDR1 and CDR2 sequences are KGHDR and SFDVKD. CDR3 DNA: TGTGCCACCAGTGGGGGAAGCGGGTTTGGGACAGATACGCAGTATTTT. Its translation is CATSGGSGFGTDTQYF.

The sample holds one count of this clone. The chain joins TRBV2 to TRBJ1-2; 9 bases are a match to TRBD1. The junction had 6 bases not matched to a gene; V was cut back by 5 bases and J by 2 bases. This CDR3 has 15 residues. Germline CDR1 is SNHLY and CDR2 is FYNNEI. The CDR3 nucleotides read TGTGCCAGCAGTATGGGGACAGGGCAAAACTATGGCTACACCTTC. Translated, it gives CASSMGTGQNYGYTF.

This clone was observed a few times. The rearrangement links TRBV28 to TRBJ1-2; D is perhaps TRBD1 (6 bases). Deletions cut 1 base from V and 6 bases from J, with 12 bases between. The germline V gene encodes CDR1 MDHEN and CDR2 SYDVKM. CDR3 size: 14 residues. CDR3 amino acids: CASSLFHRDDGYTF. In DNA form, the CDR3 reads TGTGCCAGCAGTTTATTCCACAGGGATGATGGCTACACCTTC.

This clone was recorded only once. Other nucleotide sequences from this sample produce the same CDR3. The V call is TRBV7-2, the J call TRBJ1-5; TRBD1 matches at 9 bases. The junction had 3 bases not matched to a gene; V was cut back by 3 bases and J by 6 bases. The germline CDR1 and CDR2 sequences are SGHTA and FQGNSA. The CDR3 has 14 residues. The CDR3, as DNA: TGTGCCAGCAGCTTCCTGGACAGGGGTCAGCCCCAGCATTTT. Protein sequence: CASSFLDRGQPQHF.

The chain recombines TRBV3-1 (or the pseudogene TRBV3-2) with TRBJ2-7; 8 nucleotides match TRBD1. V shed 4 bases, J shed 6 bases, and the junction held 14 bases outside the gene matches. The germline V gene has CDR1 LGHDT and CDR2 YNNKEL (reference sequence). The CDR3 extends over 16 amino acids. For the CDR3, the DNA is TGTGCCAGCAGCCTGCGACAGGGGCCCTTTGTAACCGAGCAGTACTTC. This encodes CASSLRQGPFVTEQYF.

The chain's CDR3 is CASSPTPGQGMRYEQYF. In nucleotides, the CDR3 is TGTGCCAGCAGCCCTACCCCCGGACAGGGAATGAGGTACGAGCAGTACTTC. This chain uses TRBV3-1 (or the pseudogene TRBV3-2) with TRBJ2-7, with 8 bases lining up with TRBD1. CDR3 length: 17 amino acids. V shed 4 bases and J 4 bases; nucleotides not matched to a gene: 15. Germline CDR1 LGHDT, CDR2 YNNKEL (reference sequence).

The J gene is TRBJ2-1, the V gene TRBV3-1 (or the pseudogene TRBV3-2), with 8 bases lining up with TRBD2. The CDR3 spans 14 residues. J gave up 1 base and V 10 bases, and 6 bases lay outside the gene matches. Per germline, CDR1 LGHDT and CDR2 YNNKEL (reference sequence). The CDR3 is CAIGGGGSYNEQFF. CDR3 DNA sequence: TGTGCCATCGGCGGCGGGGGGTCCTACAATGAGCAGTTCTTC.

This clone appeared a single time. The chain uses TRBV13 and TRBJ1-5, with D uncertain. Germline V gene lookup returns CDR1 PRHDT and CDR2 FYEKMQ (reference sequence). V was trimmed by 0 bases and J by 7 bases, leaving 13 bases between them. This CDR3 is 15 amino acids long. The DNA of the CDR3 is TGTGCCAGCAGCTTAGGGGACGATGGAGGCCAGCCCCAGCATTTT. This translates into CASSLGDDGGQPQHF.

The chain joins TRBV5-1 to TRBJ2-3; 7 positions agree with TRBD1. Germline V CDR1 and CDR2: SGHRS, YFSETQ. The CDR3 totals 15 residues. The V segment lost 3 bases and the J segment 0 bases; nucleotides outside the gene matches: 4. CDR3 nucleotides: TGCGCCAGCAGCTCCGGACAGGCTAGCACAGATACGCAGTATTTT. Protein sequence: CASSSGQASTDTQYF.

This clone was picked up a small number of times. The CDR3 sequence is CASSPPGQRIHGYTF. CDR3 DNA sequence: TGTGCCAGCTCACCACCGGGTCAGCGTATCCATGGCTACACCTTC. The V gene is TRBV18, the J gene TRBJ1-2; D gene uncertain. The ends were cut back, 0 bases at V and 6 bases at J, with 14 bases in the middle. Germline values: CDR1 KGHSH, CDR2 LQKENI. The CDR3 runs to 15 residues.